This is a list of T cell receptor beta chains from one sample in a study of blood T cell repertoires in COVID-19. The data were produced by immunoSEQ multiplex PCR, yet TCRdb's version contains in-frame clones alone and is incomplete. The sample carries 180,000 or so clones, more than 75% recorded once. The sequenced material came from peripheral blood. The receptors derive from a middle-aged man with active or convalescent COVID-19. The conserved cysteine and the conserved F or W are not part of the CDR3 here. Each record gives: clone size, J gene, V gene, CDR3 protein. Expanded clones get a size class; other rows say once, few or many, or leave the size out.

clone_size: -
j_call: TRBJ1-5
v_call: TRBV19
cdr3_aa: ASSPDSENQPQH

clone_size: -
j_call: TRBJ2-7
v_call: TRBV2
cdr3_aa: ASSDGSEQY

clone_size: -
j_call: TRBJ2-1
v_call: TRBV14
cdr3_aa: ASSQDGAPGGFYDEQF

clone_size: -
j_call: TRBJ2-2
v_call: TRBV7-2
cdr3_aa: ASRADPKGELF

clone_size: -
j_call: TRBJ1-3
v_call: TRBV5-1
cdr3_aa: ASSARDRGPLF

clone_size: -
j_call: TRBJ1-1
v_call: TRBV6-5
cdr3_aa: ASSSSWGTEAF

clone_size: -
j_call: TRBJ1-1
v_call: TRBV9
cdr3_aa: ASSADRDTEAF

clone_size: -
j_call: TRBJ2-3
v_call: TRBV7-2
cdr3_aa: ATRLAGGTDTQY

clone_size: few
j_call: TRBJ1-2
v_call: TRBV6-5
cdr3_aa: ASNQRTGPVYGYT

clone_size: -
j_call: TRBJ1-5
v_call: TRBV11-1
cdr3_aa: ASSRDRNQPQH

clone_size: -
j_call: TRBJ1-3
v_call: TRBV7-8
cdr3_aa: ASSLVGDTIY

clone_size: -
j_call: TRBJ1-3
v_call: TRBV30
cdr3_aa: AWSPVQGHSGNTIY

clone_size: -
j_call: TRBJ2-3
v_call: TRBV2
cdr3_aa: ASKRESTDTQY

clone_size: few
j_call: TRBJ2-7
v_call: TRBV7-8
cdr3_aa: ASSCRGCYEQY

clone_size: few
j_call: TRBJ1-3
v_call: TRBV2
cdr3_aa: ASSESQGIRGNTIY

clone_size: -
j_call: TRBJ2-7
v_call: TRBV4-2
cdr3_aa: ASSQPDRASEQY

clone_size: -
j_call: TRBJ1-1
v_call: TRBV9
cdr3_aa: ASSIEDRRNTEAF